Listed below are T cell receptor beta chains from one sample, sequenced in a study of T-cell memory formation after mild COVID-19. TCRdb re-called the 5' RACE reads with MiXCR, one entry per CDR3 protein. The data show 50,000 to 60,000 distinct CDR3 sequences, 25% to 35% seen once. Sequencing used PBMCs or a T cell subset sorted from them (not recorded which). The receptor set was obtained from a man younger than 35 who had mild COVID-19 (a few samples of this study predate the infection). Cell type and time point are not known. The CDR3 runs from the conserved cysteine through the conserved F or W. The D gene is left open where the match is weak. Clone size appears in some rows only: once, few, many, or a class for an expanded clone.

clone size,D gene,J gene,V gene,CDR3 protein,CDR3 DNA
.,TRBD1,TRBJ1-2,TRBV6-5,CASSLQGFYGYTF,TGTGCCAGCAGTTTACAGGGGTTCTATGGCTACACCTTC
few,.,TRBJ2-1,TRBV12-3/TRBV12-4,CASRVGVEQFF,TGTGCCAGCAGAGTAGGGGTTGAGCAGTTCTTC
.,.,TRBJ1-1,TRBV5-6,CASSRGPTPLEAFF,TGTGCCAGCAGCCGTGGACCGACCCCACTAGAAGCTTTCTTT
.,TRBD2,TRBJ2-7,TRBV27,CASRTRGLAASYEQYF,TGTGCCAGCAGGACCCGGGGACTAGCGGCTTCCTACGAGCAGTACTTC
.,.,TRBJ2-1,TRBV7-9,CASTAGRVENEQFF,TGTGCCAGCACCGCGGGTCGGGTGGAAAATGAGCAGTTCTTC
.,.,TRBJ2-3,TRBV4-1,CASSPTGRGYTDTQYF,TGCGCCAGCAGCCCCACCGGCAGGGGTTACACAGATACGCAGTATTTT
.,.,TRBJ2-5,TRBV6-2/TRBV6-3,CASRPWTEETQYF,TGTGCCAGCAGACCGTGGACTGAGGAGACCCAGTACTTC
few,.,TRBJ1-1,TRBV11-1,CASSRTTEAFF,TGTGCCAGCAGCCGAACCACTGAAGCTTTCTTT
once,.,TRBJ1-2,TRBV6-5,CASSPDINYGYTF,TGTGCCAGCAGCCCCGACATAAACTATGGCTACACCTTC
once,TRBD1,TRBJ1-1,TRBV7-9,CASSLVDRGLNTEAFF,TGTGCCAGCAGCTTAGTCGACAGGGGATTGAACACTGAAGCTTTCTTT
.,.,TRBJ2-7,TRBV12-3/TRBV12-4,CASSFGPLFGHEQYF,TGTGCCAGCAGTTTTGGGCCCCTTTTTGGGCACGAGCAGTACTTC
many,.,TRBJ2-7,TRBV5-1,CASSLEGYEQYF,TGCGCCAGCAGCTTAGAAGGGTACGAGCAGTACTTC
.,TRBD2,TRBJ2-7,TRBV12-3/TRBV12-4,CASRPGLAAYEQYF,TGTGCCAGCAGACCGGGACTAGCGGCCTACGAGCAGTACTTC
.,.,TRBJ2-1,TRBV13,CASVVAGTYNEQFF,TGTGCCAGCGTCGTCGCAGGGACCTACAATGAGCAGTTCTTC
few,.,TRBJ1-2,TRBV11-2,CASSLGGGYGYTF,TGTGCCAGCAGCCTCGGGGGCGGCTATGGCTACACCTTC
.,.,TRBJ2-7,TRBV19,CASSITPGGSEQYF,TGTGCCAGTAGTATAACGCCAGGCGGTAGCGAGCAGTACTTC
.,.,TRBJ2-2,TRBV6-2/TRBV6-3,CASSYIQNTGELFF,TGTGCCAGCAGTTACATACAGAACACCGGGGAGCTGTTTTTT